The T cell receptor beta chain described here comes from a study of cytomegalovirus exposure and HLA in healthy donors. The wider study: The same platform was used for the 100 to 150 validation repertoires and the approximately 670 first-cohort repertoires, a later analysis reported. Study results and caveats: Using the classifier, cytomegalovirus status was reportedly diagnosed with high specificity and sensitivity. In vitro work confirmed that three CMV-associated chains recognize CMV antigens. The study recorded around 160 TCR beta chains that were cytomegalovirus-associated.

Note on this clone: The target antigen is unknown.

Libraries were prepared by immunoSEQ multiplex PCR; TCRdb keeps only in-frame clonotypes and omits some of them. In the table there are roughly 180,000 clones, approximately 89% of which are singletons. This CDR3 region has 14 residues. CDR1 and CDR2 from the germline V gene are MGHRA and YSYEKL. Trimming shortened V by 4 bases and J by 7 bases, and 14 bases separated the two germline ends. Sequencing used PBMCs. The chain is built from TRBV4-1 and TRBJ1-5; D is unresolved. This receptor was identified in a man under 40 in good health and CMV-seropositive. The CDR3: CASSPGPLIQPQHF. The CDR3 coding sequence is TGCGCCAGCAGCCCCGGGCCATTGATACAGCCCCAGCATTTT.